The table lists the clone carrying this T cell receptor (beta chain) with a few counts. This sample was taken from a study of blood T cell repertoires in COVID-19. Whole-study context: The United States, Italy and Spain were the sources of the acute and convalescent COVID-19 samples. PBMCs, B-cell-depleted T cells, or T cells provided the cDNA or gDNA that made up the material.

Original processing notes: Reference gene primer amplification yielded estimated nucleated cell counts. Assay: immunoSEQ multiplex PCR; the TCRdb copy retains only in-frame clones and omits some. V and J calls and clone size are as listed in that table; D and trimming were resolved from the DNA. Here the sample spans around 260,000 clones, 70% to 90% being singletons. Trimming took off 2 bases at V and 4 bases at J, with 12 bases between the two ends. This CDR3 spans 14 amino acids. CDR1 and CDR2 (germline): MDHEN, SYDVKM. This sequence was found in a man aged 55 to 70 who had recovered from COVID-19. The specimen was peripheral blood. J is TRBJ2-7 and V is TRBV28; D is perhaps TRBD1 (5 bases). In DNA form, the CDR3 reads TGTGCCAGCAGTTTACAGGGTTCCTGGTACGAGCAGTACTTC. It encodes CASSLQGSWYEQYF.